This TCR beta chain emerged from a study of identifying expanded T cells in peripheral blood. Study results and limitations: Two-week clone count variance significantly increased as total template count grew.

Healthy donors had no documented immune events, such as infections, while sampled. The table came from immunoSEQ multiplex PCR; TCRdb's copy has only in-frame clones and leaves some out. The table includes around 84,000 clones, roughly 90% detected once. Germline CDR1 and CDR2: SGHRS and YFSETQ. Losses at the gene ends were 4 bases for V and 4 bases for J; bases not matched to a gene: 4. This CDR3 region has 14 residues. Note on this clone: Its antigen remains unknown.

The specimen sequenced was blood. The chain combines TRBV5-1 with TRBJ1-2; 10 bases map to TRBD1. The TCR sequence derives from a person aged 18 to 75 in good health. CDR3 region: CASSEDRGGYGYTF. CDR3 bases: TGCGCCAGCAGCGAGGACAGGGGGGGCTATGGCTACACCTTC.